The 3 T cell receptor beta chains below come from one sample, sequenced in a study of T cell repertoires in cytomegalovirus infection. Via MiXCR, TCRdb re-called the reads, giving one row per CDR3 protein. This sample carries around 100,000 distinct CDR3 sequences, 20% to 30% of them seen once, and the ten largest clones take more than 35%. The material sequenced was CD8+ T cells from PBMCs. These receptors were collected from a human donor in good health (CMV status not recorded). Some clones in this sample may be carry-over from other donors' samples.

This rearrangement joins TRBV6-5 to TRBJ1-1; D unclear. This CDR3 has 13 amino acids. V was trimmed by 2 bases and J by 5 bases, leaving 9 bases between them. The germline V gene has CDR1 MNHEY and CDR2 SVGAGI. CDR3 sequence (DNA): TGTGCCAGCAGTTACGAATTTGGGACTGAAGCTTTCTTT. This gives the protein CASSYEFGTEAFF.

The rearrangement uses TRBV4-1 and TRBJ1-1; D uncertain. The V gene's germline CDR1 is MGHRA and CDR2 YSYEKL. V was shortened by 0 bases and J by 3 bases, with 11 bases between the two germline ends. The CDR3 loop spans 15 amino acids. For the CDR3, the DNA is TGCGCCAGCAGCCAAGATGGAACAGAATACACTGAAGCTTTCTTT. Translated, it gives CASSQDGTEYTEAFF.

In its sample, this clonotype was seen many times. The J gene is TRBJ2-1, the V gene TRBV19; no clear D gene. The V gene's germline CDR1 is LNHDA and CDR2 SQIVND (reference sequence). The CDR3 runs to 12 residues. V was trimmed by 3 bases and J by 3 bases, leaving 3 bases between them. The CDR3 nucleotides are TGTGCCAGTAGTATGGGCTACAATGAGCAGTTCTTC. Translation gives CASSMGYNEQFF.